This TCR beta chain derives from a study of CD4+ T cells in melanoma. Germline lookup yields CDR1 SGHRS and CDR2 YFSETQ. Trimming removed 6 bases from V and 1 base from J, with 13 bases in between. This CDR3 is 14 amino acids long. Clones were read by immunoSEQ multiplex PCR, and TCRdb kept only the in-frame ones, dropping some. Among 20,000 to 25,000 clones, over 75% were seen once, and the ten largest hold approximately 4%. General observations from the study: A reported correlation linked neoantigen-specific CD4+ T cells to CD8+, macrophage and B cell function. Neoantigen-specific CD4+ T cells in melanoma reportedly had diverse differentiation states.

This clone was picked up a small number of times. What it binds is not known. The V and J genes are TRBV5-1 and TRBJ2-5, with D tentatively TRBD2 (6 bases). This clonotype originated in a human donor with melanoma. Material for sequencing was cells from a culture (not recorded whether cultured in vitro). The CDR3 reads CASTTQGGQETQYF. The CDR3 DNA sequence: TGCGCCAGCACAACTCAGGGAGGCCAAGAGACCCAGTACTTC.